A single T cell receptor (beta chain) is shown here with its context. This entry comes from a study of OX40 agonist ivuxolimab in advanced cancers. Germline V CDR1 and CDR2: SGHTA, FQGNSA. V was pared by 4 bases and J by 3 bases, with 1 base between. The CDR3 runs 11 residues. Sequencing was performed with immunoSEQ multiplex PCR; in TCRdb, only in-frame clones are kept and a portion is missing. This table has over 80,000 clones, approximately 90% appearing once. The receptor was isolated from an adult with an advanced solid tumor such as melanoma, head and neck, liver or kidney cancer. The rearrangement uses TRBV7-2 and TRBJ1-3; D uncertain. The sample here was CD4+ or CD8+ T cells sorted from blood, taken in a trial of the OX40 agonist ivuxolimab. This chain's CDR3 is CASSYGNTIYF. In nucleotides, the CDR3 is TGTGCCAGCAGCTATGGAAACACCATATATTTT.